The 21 T cell receptor beta chains listed next were all sequenced from one sample in a study of human versus mouse CDR3 diversity and MHC coevolution. Clones were read by immunoSEQ multiplex PCR, and TCRdb kept only the in-frame ones, dropping some. The sample holds around 74,000 clones, about nine tenths seen once. Sequencing was done on a sample of naive CD4+ T cells from blood. Documented subset: CD45RO-negative CD62L-positive naive CD4 T cells. These receptors were taken from a person aged 30 to 69 in good health.

The J gene is TRBJ2-5, the V gene TRBV30, with 7 bases that match TRBD1. From germline, CDR1 is GTSNPN and CDR2 SVGIG (reference sequence). V shed 3 bases, J shed 5 bases, and the junction held 12 bases outside the gene matches. The CDR3 has 15 amino acids. The CDR3: CAWSKGGSVEETQYF. As DNA, the CDR3 is TGTGCCTGGAGCAAAGGGGGCTCGGTTGAGGAGACCCAGTACTTC.

The chain recombines TRBV30 with TRBJ1-2; a weak D match, TRBD1 (6 bases). This CDR3 is 12 amino acids long. In germline, CDR1 is GTSNPN, CDR2 SVGIG (reference sequence). With 3 bases removed from V and 2 bases from J, the gap between germline ends came to 7 bases. CDR3 nucleotide sequence: TGTGCCTGGAGGAGGGGGAACTATGGCTACACCTTC. Translating it yields CAWRRGNYGYTF.

This chain joins TRBV19 and TRBJ2-6, with D possibly TRBD2 on 6 matching bases. Per the germline V gene, CDR1 is LNHDA and CDR2 is SQIVND (reference sequence). Trimming cost V 6 bases and J 0 bases, with 9 bases left between them. This CDR3 region has 15 residues. This chain's CDR3 is CASSTAGSGANVLTF. The CDR3 DNA is TGTGCCAGTAGCACAGCGGGCTCTGGGGCCAACGTCCTGACTTTC.

The rearrangement links TRBV15 to TRBJ2-7, with D possibly TRBD1 on 6 matching bases. The CDR3 has 14 residues. Trimming removed 2 bases at V and 2 bases at J, with 10 bases between. Per the germline V gene, CDR1 is LNHNV and CDR2 is YYDKDF (reference sequence). The CDR3 region has the DNA TGTGCCACCAGCAGACAGGGGTCTACCTACGAGCAGTACTTC. Translation gives CATSRQGSTYEQYF.

This clone was picked up one time. The chain combines TRBV6-1 with TRBJ2-2; 7 bases agree with TRBD1. The junction had 8 bases not matched to a gene; V was cut back by 4 bases and J by 3 bases. The CDR3 runs 16 residues. Germline loops: CDR1 MNHNS, CDR2 SASEGT. The CDR3 is CASSGDRITDTGELFF. The CDR3, as DNA: TGTGCCAGCAGTGGGGACAGAATTACGGACACCGGGGAGCTGTTTTTT.

V and J are TRBV7-9 and TRBJ1-2; 7 positions match TRBD1. The trim removed 6 bases at V and 6 bases at J, leaving 16 bases unmatched. This CDR3 region has 16 residues. Germline lookup yields CDR1 SEHNR and CDR2 FQNEAQ (reference sequence). CDR3 DNA sequence: TGTGCCAGCAGTCCAGAACGGGTAGGGGGCCAGAATGGCTACACCTTC. Its protein product is CASSPERVGGQNGYTF. Using reference TRBV7-9 and TRBJ1-2 for the parts outside the CDR3, the full variable domain is DTGVSQNPRHKITKRGQNVTFRCDPISEHNRLYWYRQTLGQGPEFLTYFQNEAQLEKSRLLSDRFSAERPKGSFSTLEIQRTEQGDSAMYLCASSPERVGGQNGYTFGSGTRLTVV.

In DNA form, the CDR3 reads TGTGCCAGCAGCTTTCGGGACTCTGGCCAAACCGGGGAGCTGTTTTTT. Amino acids: CASSFRDSGQTGELFF. The V call is TRBV7-7, the J call TRBJ2-2; D perhaps matches TRBD2 (6 bases). Between the trimmed V and J ends, which lost 3 bases and 5 bases, there was a span of 16 bases. The CDR3 covers 16 residues. Germline-derived CDR1 and CDR2 are SSHAT and FNYEAQ (reference sequence).

The chain links TRBV27 to TRBJ1-1; D is unclear. Deletions cut 5 bases from V and 1 base from J, with 14 bases between. Germline lookup yields CDR1 MNHEY and CDR2 SMNVEV (reference sequence). This CDR3 is 15 amino acids long. The CDR3 loop reads CASSLLPTGNTEAFF. In nucleotides, the CDR3 is TGTGCCAGCAGTCTTCTCCCGACGGGGAACACTGAAGCTTTCTTT.

The genes are TRBV2 and TRBJ2-7; 9 positions agree with TRBD1. The germline V gene has CDR1 SNHLY and CDR2 FYNNEI. The trim removed 8 bases at V and 1 base at J, leaving 6 bases unmatched. This CDR3 is built from 14 residues. The CDR3 DNA sequence: TGTGCCAGCGGGGGACAGGGCGAATCCTACGAGCAGTACTTC. It specifies CASGGQGESYEQYF. The variable domain in full, with the rest retrieved from reference TRBV2 and TRBJ2-7, is EPEVTQTPSHQVTQMGQEVILRCVPISNHLYFYWYRQILGQKVEFLVSFYNNEISEKSEIFDDQFSVERPDGSNFTLKIRSTKLEDSAMYFCASGGQGESYEQYFGPGTRLTVT.

This clone appeared once. V gene TRBV7-2 combines with J gene TRBJ1-3, with 9 nucleotides matching TRBD1. Trimming took 5 bases from V and 2 from J; bases not matched to a gene: 13. CDR3 size: 18 residues. The V gene's germline CDR1 is SGHTA and CDR2 FQGNSA. The CDR3 loop reads CASSVSGIGDRAGNTIYF. CDR3 bases: TGTGCCAGCAGCGTTAGCGGAATAGGGGACAGGGCTGGAAACACCATATATTTT. Full variable domain (remainder filled in from reference TRBV7-2 and TRBJ1-3): GAGVSQSPSNKVTEKGKDVELRCDPISGHTALYWYRQSLGQGLEFLIYFQGNSAPDKSGLPSDRFSAERTGGSVSTLTIQRTQQEDSAVYLCASSVSGIGDRAGNTIYFGEGSWLTVV.

This clone showed up just once. The chain has TRBV2 and TRBJ1-5, with 8 nucleotides matching TRBD1. The trim removed 6 bases at V and 1 base at J, leaving 2 bases unmatched. The CDR3 extends over 14 amino acids. CDR1 SNHLY and CDR2 FYNNEI come from the germline V gene. CDR3 coding DNA: TGTGCCAGCAGGGACAGGGTGAGCAATCAGCCCCAGCATTTT. It is translated as CASRDRVSNQPQHF.

The chain uses TRBV5-1 and TRBJ2-5; possibly TRBD2 for D (5 bases). The CDR3 runs to 14 residues. CDR1 is SGHRS and CDR2 is YFSETQ in the germline V gene. V was cut by 0 bases and J by 4 bases, with 10 bases left in between. The CDR3 sequence is CASSLVAIGETQYF. The CDR3 DNA follows: TGCGCCAGCAGCTTGGTAGCGATCGGAGAGACCCAGTACTTC.

This clone occurred once. The chain links TRBV15 to TRBJ2-3; perhaps TRBD1 as D (6 bases). Germline values: CDR1 LNHNV, CDR2 YYDKDF (reference sequence). V was trimmed by 4 bases and J by 2 bases, leaving 13 bases between them. The CDR3 spans 15 residues. In DNA, the CDR3 is TGTGCCACCAGCACTTGGGGGCGCGACACAGATACGCAGTATTTT. Its protein product is CATSTWGRDTDTQYF. Together with reference TRBV15 and TRBJ2-3, the CDR3 gives the full variable domain: DAMVIQNPRYQVTQFGKPVTLSCSQTLNHNVMYWYQQKSSQAPKLLFHYYDKDFNNEADTPDNFQSRRPNTSFCFLDIRSPGLGDTAMYLCATSTWGRDTDTQYFGPGTRLTVL.

The V gene is TRBV2, the J gene TRBJ2-1; no reliable D call. The CDR3 totals 12 residues. The V gene lost 2 bases and the J gene lost 5 bases, with 4 bases spanning the gap. CDR1 is SNHLY, CDR2 FYNNEI, per germline. DNA for the CDR3: TGTGCCAGCAGTGAAATTAACAATGAGCAGTTCTTC. Translated, it gives CASSEINNEQFF.

J is TRBJ1-3 and V is TRBV9, with TRBD1 matching 7 bases. Germline V CDR1 and CDR2: SGDLS, YYNGEE. The CDR3 spans 16 residues. Germline trimming cut 3 bases from V and 0 bases from J; bases unmatched to any gene: 6. The CDR3 region has the DNA TGTGCCAGCAGCGCGGGACAGCCCAGCTCTGGAAACACCATATATTTT. It translates to CASSAGQPSSGNTIYF.

This chain joins TRBV6-1 and TRBJ1-5; tentative D call: TRBD1 (5 bases). Looked up from germline, CDR1 is MNHNS and CDR2 is SASEGT. The CDR3 spans 13 residues. V was trimmed by 6 bases and J by 3 bases, leaving 9 bases between them. The CDR3 reads CASSDSNNQPQHF. CDR3 DNA sequence: TGTGCCAGCAGCGACAGCAACAATCAGCCCCAGCATTTT.

The V call is TRBV5-1, the J call TRBJ2-5; unclear D gene. The CDR3 consists of 11 residues. V shed 1 base and J shed 4 bases, with 2 bases lying between them. The germline CDR1 and CDR2 sequences are SGHRS and YFSETQ. CDR3 nucleotide sequence: TGCGCCAGCAGCTTGCTAGAGACCCAGTACTTC. Protein product: CASSLLETQYF.

The V gene is TRBV6-1, the J gene TRBJ1-6, with D tentatively TRBD1 (5 bases). Trimming took off 6 bases at V and 9 bases at J, with 15 bases between the two ends. Per germline, CDR1 MNHNS and CDR2 SASEGT. The CDR3 is 14 residues long. CDR3 nucleotide sequence: TGTGCCAGCAGCCGCAGCGACAGTATTTCACCCCTCCACTTT. Residues: CASSRSDSISPLHF.

The chain carries TRBV12-5 and TRBJ2-1, with D perhaps matching TRBD1 (5 bases). This CDR3 has 19 residues. The V end was cut by 0 bases, the J end by 4 bases, with 22 bases between. Germline loops: CDR1 LGHNT, CDR2 FRNRAP. This chain's CDR3 is CASGLVPLTGARRYNEQFF. The CDR3 DNA follows: TGTGCTAGTGGTTTGGTACCCCTAACAGGAGCTCGGCGATACAATGAGCAGTTCTTC. Filled out from reference TRBV12-5 and TRBJ2-1, the complete variable domain reads DARVTQTPRHKVTEMGQEVTMRCQPILGHNTVFWYRQTMMQGLELLAYFRNRAPLDDSGMPKDRFSAEMPDATLATLKIQPSEPRDSAVYFCASGLVPLTGARRYNEQFFGPGTRLTVL.

The chain is built from TRBV4-1 and TRBJ1-2, with a weak D call TRBD1 (5 bases). Germline V gene data show CDR1 as MGHRA and CDR2 as YSYEKL. The CDR3 length is 16 residues. Trimming took off 1 base at V and 4 bases at J, with 16 bases between the two ends. CDR3 residues: CASSQVVRGEGYGYTF. For the CDR3, the DNA is TGCGCCAGCAGCCAAGTTGTCCGGGGGGAAGGCTATGGCTACACCTTC.

This chain links TRBV5-1 with TRBJ2-5; no reliable D call. Germline values: CDR1 SGHRS, CDR2 YFSETQ. This CDR3 has 15 residues. Trimming removed 2 bases at V and 1 base at J, with 12 bases between. CDR3 residues: CASSLGPTGQETQYF. CDR3 nucleotides: TGCGCCAGCAGCTTAGGCCCCACGGGCCAAGAGACCCAGTACTTC.